Shown below are 17 T cell receptor beta chains from a single sample sequenced in a study of cytomegalovirus exposure and HLA in healthy donors. Both 60 Vbeta primers and 13 Jbeta primers went into the PCR. TCRdb's table, derived via immunoSEQ multiplex PCR, lists solely in-frame clones and lacks some. The table includes roughly 150,000 clones, roughly 80% detected once. Sequencing was performed on PBMCs. These receptor sequences come from a female donor in good health and CMV-seronegative.

This clone was picked up one time. The CDR3 region has the DNA TGTGCCAGCAGCAGAGCGGACGGAGCTAACTATGGCTACACCTTC. Amino acids: CASSRADGANYGYTF. The V call is TRBV5-4, the J call TRBJ1-2; unclear D gene. The V end was cut by 4 bases, the J end by 0 bases, with 13 bases between. Germline CDR1 SGHNT, CDR2 YYREEE (reference sequence). The CDR3 runs 15 residues. The full variable domain, rest sourced from reference TRBV5-4 and TRBJ1-2, is ETGVTQSPTHLIKTRGQQVTLRCSSQSGHNTVSWYQQALGQGPQFIFQYYREEENGRGNFPPRFSGLQFPNYSSELNVNALELDDSALYLCASSRADGANYGYTFGSGTRLTVV.

The chain joins TRBV5-1 to TRBJ2-7; no firm D call. The V end was cut by 0 bases, the J end by 6 bases, with 10 bases between. The germline CDR1 and CDR2 sequences are SGHRS and YFSETQ. The length of the CDR3 is 13 residues. The CDR3 protein is CASSLDGLSEQYF. The CDR3 region has the DNA TGCGCCAGCAGCTTGGACGGTCTGAGCGAGCAGTACTTC.

V and J are TRBV29-1 and TRBJ1-4, with TRBD1 matching over 8 bases. The V segment lost 6 bases and the J segment 6 bases; nucleotides outside the gene matches: 6. CDR3 size: 13 residues. Germline V gene sequence: CDR1 SQVTM, CDR2 ANQGSEA. The CDR3 sequence is CSVTTGADEKLFF. Here the CDR3 DNA reads TGCAGCGTGACGACAGGGGCGGATGAAAAACTGTTTTTT.

In its sample, this clone was seen a few times. V gene TRBV5-6 combines with J gene TRBJ2-1, with 11 bases that match TRBD2. The CDR3 length is 18 residues. CDR1 and CDR2 (germline): SGHDT, YYEEEE. Trimming at V came to 0 bases and at J to 1 base, leaving 6 bases not matched to a gene. For the CDR3, the DNA is TGTGCCAGCAGCTTGGTACTAGCGGGAGAGGCGTCCTACAATGAGCAGTTCTTC. It is translated as CASSLVLAGEASYNEQFF. Full variable domain (missing parts from reference TRBV5-6 and TRBJ2-1): DAGVTQSPTHLIKTRGQQVTLRCSPKSGHDTVSWYQQALGQGPQFIFQYYEEEERQRGNFPDRFSGHQFPNYSSELNVNALLLGDSALYLCASSLVLAGEASYNEQFFGPGTRLTVL.

The gene calls are TRBV28 and TRBJ2-7; D is uncertain. Germline CDR1 MDHEN, CDR2 SYDVKM. The CDR3 extends over 13 amino acids. Deletions cut 3 bases from V and 7 bases from J, with 13 bases between. CDR3 DNA sequence: TGTGCCAGCAGTTTCCGGCCAGAGGAAGAGCAGTACTTC. Protein sequence: CASSFRPEEEQYF.

The J gene is TRBJ2-3, the V gene TRBV7-3, with D hard to call. Germline V CDR1 and CDR2: SGHTA, FQGTGA. Trimming removed 1 base at V and 2 bases at J, with 7 bases between. The CDR3 loop spans 14 amino acids. The DNA of the CDR3 is TGTGCCAGCAGCTTAAAACTTTTCACAGATACGCAGTATTTT. Translated: CASSLKLFTDTQYF. The complete variable domain, with remaining parts taken from reference TRBV7-3 and TRBJ2-3, reads GAGVSQTPSNKVTEKGKYVELRCDPISGHTALYWYRQSLGQGPEFLIYFQGTGAADDSGLPNDRFFAVRPEGSVSTLKIQRTERGDSAVYLCASSLKLFTDTQYFGPGTRLTVL.

The chain is built from TRBV6-5 and TRBJ2-5; 7 bases are a match to TRBD1. The CDR3 is 15 amino acids. V dropped 7 bases and J dropped 2; count of bases not matched to a gene: 10. From germline, CDR1 is MNHEY and CDR2 SVGAGI. The CDR3 nucleotides are TGTGCCAGCATCAAAGAACAGGGGCCGCAAGAGACCCAGTACTTC. It translates to CASIKEQGPQETQYF.

The chain combines TRBV10-1 with TRBJ2-2; 8 bases fit TRBD2. V gave up 2 bases and J gave up 6 bases; unmatched junction bases: 2. Germline CDR1 and CDR2: WNHNN and SYGVQD (reference sequence). The CDR3 covers 14 residues. CDR3 loop: CASSEGGLAGELFF. The CDR3 DNA reads TGCGCCAGCAGTGAGGGGGGACTAGCCGGGGAGCTGTTTTTT.

The genes are TRBV19 and TRBJ2-7; D might be TRBD1 (5 bases). V lost 4 bases and J lost 0, with 10 bases in between. In germline, CDR1 is LNHDA, CDR2 SQIVND (reference sequence). The CDR3 totals 14 residues. In DNA, the CDR3 is TGTGCCAGTAGTAGATACAGGAGCTCCTACGAGCAGTACTTC. As protein: CASSRYRSSYEQYF.

V usage is TRBV5-1 and J usage is TRBJ2-3, with a possible D match to TRBD2 (6 bases). Trimming took off 0 bases at V and 1 base at J, with 15 bases between the two ends. The CDR3 is 17 residues long. Germline V gene sequence: CDR1 SGHRS, CDR2 YFSETQ. The CDR3 DNA is TGCGCCAGCAGCTTGGCGGGCGGGACCTACGGCACAGATACGCAGTATTTT. It codes for CASSLAGGTYGTDTQYF.

This chain uses TRBV5-1 with TRBJ2-7; 10 bases match TRBD1. The CDR3 sequence is 15 residues long. Germline CDR1 reads SGHRS; CDR2 reads YFSETQ. The trim removed 0 bases at V and 5 bases at J, leaving 5 bases unmatched. CDR3 in DNA: TGCGCCAGCAGCTTGGCCGGGACAGGGGACGACGAGCAGTACTTC. Its protein is CASSLAGTGDDEQYF. Supplemented by reference TRBV5-1 and TRBJ2-7, the full variable domain reads KAGVTQTPRYLIKTRGQQVTLSCSPISGHRSVSWYQQTPGQGLQFLFEYFSETQRNKGNFPGRFSGRQFSNSRSEMNVSTLELGDSALYLCASSLAGTGDDEQYFGPGTRLTVT.

V gene TRBV6-4 combines with J gene TRBJ2-7, with 10 bases that match TRBD2. V lost 6 bases and J lost 6; bases outside the gene matches: 11. CDR1 MRHNA and CDR2 SNTAGT come from the germline V gene. CDR3 length: 15 residues. The CDR3 nucleotides are TGTGCCAGCAGAACTCCACTAGCGGGACTCCTCGAGCAGTACTTC. This encodes CASRTPLAGLLEQYF.

The V call is TRBV7-3, the J call TRBJ2-6; 7 nucleotides match TRBD1. Germline V gene lookup returns CDR1 SGHTA and CDR2 FQGTGA. Unmatched junction bases numbered 5, after V lost 4 bases and J lost 2 bases. This CDR3 region has 16 residues. Here the CDR3 DNA reads TGTGCCAGCAGCTCTCTCAGGGGGACTGGGGCCAACGTCCTGACTTTC. This translates into CASSSLRGTGANVLTF. The full variable domain, rest sourced from reference TRBV7-3 and TRBJ2-6, is GAGVSQTPSNKVTEKGKYVELRCDPISGHTALYWYRQSLGQGPEFLIYFQGTGAADDSGLPNDRFFAVRPEGSVSTLKIQRTERGDSAVYLCASSSLRGTGANVLTFGAGSRLTVL.

The chain is built from TRBV28 and TRBJ2-5; 8 bases map to TRBD1. Germline CDR1 MDHEN, CDR2 SYDVKM. The CDR3 contains 15 residues. The V and J ends lost 7 bases and 5 bases, in that order; junction bases with no gene match: 12. CDR3 DNA: TGTGCCAGCACCTTCCTGGACAGGGCTAGGGAGACCCAGTACTTC. This encodes CASTFLDRARETQYF.

This chain joins TRBV9 and TRBJ2-3; D gene ambiguous. CDR3 length equals 14 residues. Trimming left V 0 bases short and J 0 bases short, with 5 bases between. Per the germline V gene, CDR1 is SGDLS and CDR2 is YYNGEE. CDR3: CASSVVTSTDTQYF. CDR3 DNA sequence: TGTGCCAGCAGCGTAGTTACTAGCACAGATACGCAGTATTTT.

Regarding this clone: This CDR3 is missing its conserved last phenylalanine or tryptophan, likely due to a read error. It is unclear where the CDR3 begins or ends on the DNA, so no DNA is shown, and the CDR3 is as TCRdb lists it. The V call is TRBV29-1, the J call TRBJ1-1; the table's D call, TRBD1, was not checked against the DNA. Germline-derived CDR1 and CDR2 are SQVTM and ANQGSEA. The CDR3 is 12 residues long, counting both termini. CDR3 region: CSVQGAGTEALV.

The gene calls are TRBV29-1 and TRBJ2-7; 9 bases line up with TRBD2. The germline V gene has CDR1 SQVTM and CDR2 ANQGSEA. V shed 4 bases and J 6 bases; nucleotides not matched to a gene: 7. The CDR3 totals 13 residues. The CDR3 DNA reads TGCAGCGTTGGCGGGGGGGCTAGGGGCGAGCAGTACTTC. It codes for CSVGGGARGEQYF.